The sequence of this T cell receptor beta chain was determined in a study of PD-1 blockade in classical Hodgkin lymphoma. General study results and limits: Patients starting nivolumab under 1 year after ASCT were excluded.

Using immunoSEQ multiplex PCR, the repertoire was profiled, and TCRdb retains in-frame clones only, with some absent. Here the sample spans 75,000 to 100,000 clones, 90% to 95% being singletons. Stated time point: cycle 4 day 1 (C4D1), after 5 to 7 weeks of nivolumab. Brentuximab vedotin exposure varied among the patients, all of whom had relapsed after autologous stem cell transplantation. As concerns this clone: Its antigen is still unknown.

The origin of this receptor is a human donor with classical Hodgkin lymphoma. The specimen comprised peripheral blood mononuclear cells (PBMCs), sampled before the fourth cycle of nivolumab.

CDR3: CASSLNTRSTDTQYF. The CDR3 nucleotides are TGCGCCAGCAGCTTGAACACAAGAAGCACAGATACGCAGTATTTT. This rearrangement joins TRBV5-1 to TRBJ2-3; D remains unclear. The CDR3 contains 15 residues. The germline gives CDR1 SGHRS, CDR2 YFSETQ. V was trimmed by 1 base and J by 0 bases, leaving 9 bases between them.